This T cell receptor (beta chain) appears in the sequencing data of a study of blood T cell repertoires in COVID-19. Study summary: From the United States, Italy and Spain came samples of acute and convalescent COVID-19.

Original analysis: By means of reference gene primer amplification, nucleated cell counts were estimated. Only in-frame clones appear in the TCRdb table, and some are missing; sequencing was by immunoSEQ multiplex PCR. V, J and clone size derive from that table, while D and trimming were established from the DNA sequence. The sample carries about 120,000 clones, 80% to 90% recorded once. The CDR3 totals 15 residues. Germline values: CDR1 SGDLS, CDR2 YYNGEE. With V trimmed by 3 bases and J by 2 bases, 6 bases remained unmatched. The specimen was peripheral blood. This TCR was sampled from a woman aged 45-59 years with acute or convalescent COVID-19. The V call is TRBV9, the J call TRBJ2-3; 7 positions agree with TRBD2. CDR3 protein: CASSALAANTDTQYF. In DNA, the CDR3 is TGTGCCAGCAGCGCGCTAGCGGCCAACACAGATACGCAGTATTTT.